Shown below are 27 T cell receptor beta chains from a single sample sequenced in a study of cytomegalovirus exposure and HLA in healthy donors. The primer mix had 60 Vbeta and 13 Jbeta primers. Here immunoSEQ multiplex PCR was the method, and the copy in TCRdb shows in-frame clones only, minus some. The data contain 81,000 or so clones, about 81% of them singletons. The sequencing sample was made of PBMCs. The receptors come from a man aged 60 to 75 in good health and CMV-seronegative.

The CDR3 loop reads CASSPQGTAEAFF. In DNA, the CDR3 is TGTGCCAGCAGCCCACAGGGGACCGCTGAAGCTTTCTTT. V gene TRBV6-6 combines with J gene TRBJ1-1; 7 nucleotides agree with TRBD1. V lost 6 bases, J lost 6 bases, and 7 bases stayed unmatched. CDR1 and CDR2 from the germline V gene are MNHNY and SVGAGI (reference sequence). CDR3 length: 13 residues.

This sequence joins TRBV7-2 and TRBJ1-1, with 9 bases that match TRBD1. The CDR3 spans 14 residues. Germline-derived CDR1 and CDR2 are SGHTA and FQGNSA. The V segment lost 4 bases and the J segment 8 bases; nucleotides outside the gene matches: 8. The CDR3 bases are TGTGCCAGCAGCTCGCACAGGGGGCTATTGGAAGCTTTCTTT. Its translation is CASSSHRGLLEAFF.

The chain carries TRBV11-2 and TRBJ2-1, with unresolved D. This CDR3 has 15 residues. Germline V gene sequence: CDR1 SGHAT, CDR2 FQNNGV. Trimming removed 2 bases at V and 2 bases at J, with 10 bases between. Here the CDR3 reads CASSLMLSAYNEQFF. The CDR3 DNA sequence: TGTGCCAGCAGCTTAATGCTTTCGGCCTACAATGAGCAGTTCTTC.

This sequence joins TRBV5-1 and TRBJ2-3; D might be TRBD2 (7 bases). Germline V gene lookup returns CDR1 SGHRS and CDR2 YFSETQ. This CDR3 is 15 amino acids long. V was shortened by 0 bases and J by 4 bases, with 12 bases between the two germline ends. This chain's CDR3 is CASSLVGGGADTQYF. CDR3 sequence (DNA): TGCGCCAGCAGCTTGGTGGGGGGGGGCGCAGATACGCAGTATTTT.

This chain uses TRBV21-1 with TRBJ2-1; no DNA check was done on the table's D call, TRBD1. TRBV21-1 is classified as a pseudogene. The CDR3 is made up of 16 amino acids. This chain's CDR3 is CATSFGGQGLVHEQFF. DNA of the CDR3: TGTGCCACCTCCTTCGGAGGACAGGGGTTGGTGCATGAGCAGTTCTTC.

The chain joins TRBV11-3 to TRBJ2-2; D may be TRBD1 (6 bases). CDR1 SGHNT and CDR2 YENEEA come from the germline V gene. The CDR3 totals 16 residues. V lost 4 bases and J 0 bases, leaving 12 bases between the germline ends. The CDR3 DNA is TGTGCCAGCAGCTCCAGGACAGCTTCGAACACCGGGGAGCTGTTTTTT. Translated: CASSSRTASNTGELFF.

This clone was found once. The CDR3 protein is CASSVRTVAYEQYF. The CDR3 DNA is TGTGCCAGCAGCGTGAGAACAGTTGCCTACGAGCAGTACTTC. The V gene is TRBV7-9, the J gene TRBJ2-7; D gene unclear. The length of the CDR3 is 14 residues. Looked up from germline, CDR1 is SEHNR and CDR2 is FQNEAQ (reference sequence). The V gene lost 5 bases and the J gene lost 2 bases, with 13 bases spanning the gap.

The rearrangement uses TRBV11-2 and TRBJ2-2, with D perhaps matching TRBD2 (5 bases). The CDR3 is 16 residues long. V was pared by 5 bases and J by 0 bases, with 13 bases between. Germline V gene data show CDR1 as SGHAT and CDR2 as FQNNGV. CDR3 in DNA: TGTGCCAGCAGCCGGAGCCGGGGATCGAACACCGGGGAGCTGTTTTTT. This encodes CASSRSRGSNTGELFF.

The rearrangement links TRBV6-6 to TRBJ1-2; the match to TRBD1 covers 9 bases. The germline CDR1 and CDR2 sequences are MNHNY and SVGAGI (reference sequence). Unmatched junction bases numbered 14, after V lost 6 bases and J lost 9 bases. The CDR3 sequence is 15 residues long. The CDR3 nucleotides read TGTGCCAGCAGCCTGGACCCACAGGGGGCGCGAAGCTACACCTTC. Protein: CASSLDPQGARSYTF.

This rearrangement joins TRBV11-1 to TRBJ2-3; 7 bases fit TRBD1. The CDR3 runs 16 residues. V lost 5 bases to trimming and J lost 1 base; unmatched junction nucleotides: 9. Germline CDR1 reads SGHAT; CDR2 reads FQDESV (reference sequence). The CDR3 spells CASSRPTGVGTDTQYF. In DNA, the CDR3 is TGTGCCAGCAGCCGCCCAACAGGGGTCGGCACAGATACGCAGTATTTT.

The gene calls are TRBV2 and TRBJ1-1; 7 bases align to TRBD1. The germline gives CDR1 SNHLY, CDR2 FYNNEI. V lost 6 bases and J lost 7; bases outside the gene matches: 14. This CDR3 is built from 15 residues. Here the CDR3 reads CASSAWGQRDSEAFF. The CDR3 coding sequence is TGTGCCAGCAGCGCCTGGGGACAGAGAGACAGTGAAGCTTTCTTT.

This clone came up once. The V and J genes are TRBV7-6 and TRBJ2-5, with 7 bases identical to TRBD2. The CDR3 totals 17 residues. The J segment lost 4 bases and the V segment lost 5 bases, leaving 16 bases of the junction unmatched. CDR1 and CDR2 from the germline V gene are SGHVS and FNYEAQ. CDR3 region: CASSNDPLGLVGETQYF. The CDR3 DNA reads TGTGCCAGCAGCAATGACCCCCTCGGACTAGTTGGAGAGACCCAGTACTTC. The full variable domain, completed using reference TRBV7-6 and TRBJ2-5, is GAGVSQSPRYKVTKRGQDVALRCDPISGHVSLYWYRQALGQGPEFLTYFNYEAQQDKSGLPNDRFSAERPEGSISTLTIQRTEQRDSAMYRCASSNDPLGLVGETQYFGPGTRLLVL.

The chain couples TRBV4-1 to TRBJ2-6, with D perhaps matching TRBD1 (6 bases). V was cut by 4 bases and J by 1 base, with 11 bases left in between. CDR1 and CDR2 (germline): MGHRA, YSYEKL. This CDR3 contains 16 residues. CDR3 bases: TGCGCCAGCAGCCTAATTCAGGGGTCTGGGGCCAACGTCCTGACTTTC. Translated, it gives CASSLIQGSGANVLTF.

The V gene is TRBV6-6, the J gene TRBJ1-5, with D possibly matching TRBD1 (6 bases). V gave up 3 bases and J gave up 5 bases, with 11 bases separating them. Germline lookup yields CDR1 MNHNY and CDR2 SVGAGI (reference sequence). The CDR3 sequence is 14 residues long. CDR3 sequence (DNA): TGTGCCAGCAGTTATCCCGGACAGTATCAGCCCCAGCATTTT. Amino acids: CASSYPGQYQPQHF.

Worth noting for this clone: The conserved phenylalanine or tryptophan is not found at the CDR3 terminus, so this likely reflects a read error. It is unclear where the CDR3 begins or ends on the DNA, so no DNA is shown, and the CDR3 is as TCRdb lists it. CDR3 in amino acids: CASSLRSVL. The genes are TRBV11-2 and TRBJ2-7; the table's D call, TRBD2, has no DNA check behind it. The CDR3 numbers 9 amino acids, ends counted. Germline lookup yields CDR1 SGHAT and CDR2 FQNNGV.

V is TRBV27 and J is TRBJ2-1; D gene unclear. CDR1 MNHEY and CDR2 SMNVEV come from the germline V gene (reference sequence). Trimming took off 2 bases at V and 3 bases at J, with 5 bases between the two ends. The CDR3 totals 13 residues. The CDR3 nucleotides are TGTGCCAGCAGTTTAATGAGCTACAATGAGCAGTTCTTC. It yields the protein CASSLMSYNEQFF.

The CDR3: CASSYSPQGAGYTF. For the CDR3, the DNA is TGTGCCAGCAGTTACTCCCCCCAGGGCGCGGGCTACACCTTC. V usage is TRBV6-6 and J usage is TRBJ1-2, with D possibly matching TRBD1 (5 bases). Germline lookup yields CDR1 MNHNY and CDR2 SVGAGI (reference sequence). The V end was cut by 0 bases, the J end by 8 bases, with 13 bases between. This CDR3 contains 14 residues.

This chain connects TRBV18 to TRBJ1-1; the D gene is possibly TRBD1 (6 bases). CDR1 and CDR2 (germline): KGHSH, LQKENI. CDR3 length: 13 amino acids. Trimming stripped 6 bases from V and 3 bases from J, with 11 bases between. The CDR3 region has the DNA TGTGCCAGCTCCCTCCAGGGGTACACTGAAGCTTTCTTT. As protein: CASSLQGYTEAFF. Drawing the rest from reference TRBV18 and TRBJ1-1, the complete variable domain is NAGVMQNPRHLVRRRGQEARLRCSPMKGHSHVYWYRQLPEEGLKFMVYLQKENIIDESGMPKERFSAEFPKEGPSILRIQQVVRGDSAAYFCASSLQGYTEAFFGQGTRLTVV.

The V and J genes are TRBV21-1 and TRBJ2-5; the DNA was not compared with TRBD2, the D call given in the table. TRBV21-1 is classified as a pseudogene. The CDR3 totals 15 residues. CDR3 in DNA: TGTGCCAGCAGCTCGCGGACTAGCGCGAAAGAGACCCAGTACTTC. It is translated as CASSSRTSAKETQYF.

The chain links TRBV19 to TRBJ1-2; D unclear. The V end lost 3 bases, the J end lost 7 bases, and 18 bases lay between the germline ends. The germline V gene has CDR1 LNHDA and CDR2 SQIVND (reference sequence). The CDR3 loop spans 15 amino acids. The CDR3 region is CASSIPSTRVVGYTF. For the CDR3, the DNA is TGTGCCAGTAGTATTCCTTCGACCCGGGTGGTTGGCTACACCTTC. Drawing the rest from reference TRBV19 and TRBJ1-2, the complete variable domain is DGGITQSPKYLFRKEGQNVTLSCEQNLNHDAMYWYRQDPGQGLRLIYYSQIVNDFQKGDIAEGYSVSREKKESFPLTVTSAQKNPTAFYLCASSIPSTRVVGYTFGSGTRLTVV.

On this clone itself: The sample contains more than one DNA sequence encoding this CDR3. The chain employs TRBV30 and TRBJ1-4; D is unresolved. Germline V lookup: CDR1 GTSNPN, CDR2 SVGIG (reference sequence). Between the trimmed V and J ends, which lost 0 bases and 7 bases, there was a span of 12 bases. The CDR3 runs 14 residues. The CDR3 DNA is TGTGCCTGGAGTGTTCTGGGGAGAGGTGAAAAACTGTTTTTT. Amino acids: CAWSVLGRGEKLFF.

This rearrangement joins TRBV9 to TRBJ2-5; the D gene is possibly TRBD1 (6 bases). This CDR3 has 15 amino acids. The ends were cut back, 4 bases at V and 0 bases at J, with 13 bases in the middle. CDR1 and CDR2 (germline): SGDLS, YYNGEE. Here the CDR3 reads CASSLGTLHQETQYF. The CDR3 nucleotides read TGTGCCAGCAGCCTGGGGACACTCCACCAAGAGACCCAGTACTTC.

The rearrangement uses TRBV11-1 and TRBJ2-7; TRBD1 matches 11 bases. From germline, CDR1 is SGHAT and CDR2 FQDESV (reference sequence). The CDR3 runs to 15 residues. With 5 bases clipped from V and 1 base from J, the junction kept 4 bases outside the gene matches. The chain's CDR3 is CASSVGTGGSYEQYF. CDR3 in DNA: TGTGCCAGCAGCGTCGGGACAGGGGGGTCCTACGAGCAGTACTTC.

This rearrangement joins TRBV6-4 to TRBJ2-1, with 12 positions matching TRBD2. The CDR3 spans 14 residues. V dropped 4 bases and J dropped 10; count of bases not matched to a gene: 5. CDR1 is MRHNA, CDR2 SNTAGT, per germline. CDR3 coding DNA: TGTGCCAGCAGTGGACTAGCGGGGGTTAGCGAGCAGTTCTTC. Translating gives CASSGLAGVSEQFF.

The genes are TRBV25-1 and TRBJ1-2; 11 bases are a match to TRBD1. Germline V gene sequence: CDR1 MGHDK, CDR2 SYGVNS. The CDR3 sequence is 15 residues long. V shed 2 bases and J 8 bases; nucleotides not matched to a gene: 7. Here the CDR3 DNA reads TGTGCCAGCAGTGAACTCGGGACAGGGGGAGGGGGCTACACCTTC. This translates into CASSELGTGGGGYTF.

The genes are TRBV30 and TRBJ1-1; D perhaps matches TRBD1 (5 bases). With 6 bases removed from V and 6 bases from J, the gap between germline ends came to 14 bases. The CDR3 loop spans 12 amino acids. Germline V gene sequence: CDR1 GTSNPN, CDR2 SVGIG (reference sequence). The CDR3 nucleotides are TGTGCCTGCCTATCGGGGGTCCCTGAAGCTTTCTTT. Its protein is CACLSGVPEAFF.

V usage is TRBV4-1 and J usage is TRBJ2-7, with TRBD1 as a possible D gene (6 bases). The CDR3 is made up of 14 amino acids. Trimming left V 5 bases short and J 3 bases short, with 14 bases between. From germline, CDR1 is MGHRA and CDR2 YSYEKL. The CDR3 sequence is CASSYRDTNYEQYF. DNA of the CDR3: TGCGCCAGCAGCTACCGGGACACAAACTACGAGCAGTACTTC.